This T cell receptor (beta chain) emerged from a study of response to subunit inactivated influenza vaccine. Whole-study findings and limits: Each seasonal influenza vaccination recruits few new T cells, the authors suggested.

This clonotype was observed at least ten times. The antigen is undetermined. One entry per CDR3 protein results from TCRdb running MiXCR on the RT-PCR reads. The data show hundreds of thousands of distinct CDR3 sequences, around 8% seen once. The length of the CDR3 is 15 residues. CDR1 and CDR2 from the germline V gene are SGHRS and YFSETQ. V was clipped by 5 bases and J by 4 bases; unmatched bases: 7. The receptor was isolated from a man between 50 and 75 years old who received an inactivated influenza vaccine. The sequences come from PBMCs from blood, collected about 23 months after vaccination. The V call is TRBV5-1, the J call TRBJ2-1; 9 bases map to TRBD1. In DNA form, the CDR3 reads TGCGCCAGCAGTCTCGGACAGGGGACTTACAATGAGCAGTTCTTC. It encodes CASSLGQGTYNEQFF.